The 21 T cell receptor beta chains below all came from one sample that was sequenced in a study of Graves' ophthalmopathy and Graves' hyperthyroidism. Amplification from RNA transcripts yielded the TCR beta CDR3 regions. An opening RT-PCR round employed HTBI primers and preceded a second-round multiplex PCR. TCRdb itself ran the multiplex PCR reads through MiXCR, one entry per CDR3 protein. The sample carries 500,000 to 600,000 distinct CDR3 sequences, about 35% recorded once. The source material was peripheral blood or thyroid tissue (not recorded which). The receptors stem from an adult man with Graves' hyperthyroidism.

This clonotype was observed a few times. The rearrangement links TRBV2 to TRBJ2-2; the match to TRBD1 covers 7 bases. The germline V gene has CDR1 SNHLY and CDR2 FYNNEI. J was trimmed by 4 bases and V by 3 bases; bases with no gene match: 20. This CDR3 spans 20 amino acids. The CDR3 coding sequence is TGTGCCAGCAGTGACCCCTCAGACAGGGTGGGGCTAGAGAGCACCGGGGAGCTGTTTTTT. It specifies CASSDPSDRVGLESTGELFF.

Ten or more counts support this clonotype. This chain uses TRBV14 with TRBJ2-5, with D unclear. Germline-derived CDR1 and CDR2 are SGHDN and FVKESK. The CDR3 is 15 amino acids. Trimming took off 4 bases at V and 2 bases at J, with 14 bases between the two ends. This chain's CDR3 is CASSPRLQDQETQYF. The CDR3 region has the DNA TGTGCCAGCAGCCCAAGGCTTCAGGATCAAGAGACCCAGTACTTC.

The table lists this clonotype with a few counts. The rearrangement joins TRBV20-1 to TRBJ1-2; D perhaps matches TRBD1 (6 bases). The germline V and J ends were trimmed by 5 bases and 4 bases, with 14 bases remaining between them. The CDR3 covers 13 residues. The V gene's germline CDR1 is DFQATT and CDR2 SNEGSKA (reference sequence). CDR3 in DNA: TGCAGTGCTGTTGTACAGGGTTCCTATGGCTACACCTTC. Amino acid sequence: CSAVVQGSYGYTF.

The chain employs TRBV5-1 and TRBJ2-3; TRBD1 is a possible D gene (5 bases). The CDR3 consists of 15 residues. Per the germline V gene, CDR1 is SGHRS and CDR2 is YFSETQ. Trimming took off 4 bases at V and 3 bases at J, with 15 bases between the two ends. CDR3 sequence reads: CASSPPIQGTDTQYF. The CDR3 nucleotides are TGCGCCAGCAGCCCGCCAATCCAGGGTACAGATACGCAGTATTTT.

The J gene is TRBJ1-1, the V gene TRBV7-9; D is unclear. The CDR3 spans 12 residues. Trimming shortened V by 6 bases and J by 6 bases, and 11 bases separated the two germline ends. Germline lookup yields CDR1 SEHNR and CDR2 FQNEAQ (reference sequence). CDR3 in DNA: TGTGCCAGCAGACGCACAGCTGCTGAAGCTTTCTTT. It yields the protein CASRRTAAEAFF.

This clonotype appeared many times. The rearrangement uses TRBV7-2 and TRBJ2-3; D possibly corresponds to TRBD2 (6 bases). V gave up 5 bases and J gave up 3 bases, with 18 bases separating them. Per germline, CDR1 SGHTA and CDR2 FQGNSA. This CDR3 comprises 16 residues. The CDR3 DNA reads as TGTGCCAGCAGCAGAGTCGGACTATCGGGGACAGATACGCAGTATTTT. This codes for CASSRVGLSGTDTQYF.

This clonotype has at least ten counts. CDR3 bases: TGTGCCAGCAGCTCGGACCAGGGTCAGCCCCAGCATTTT. It codes for CASSSDQGQPQHF. The chain has TRBV12-3 or TRBV12-4 and TRBJ1-5; possibly TRBD1 for D (5 bases). CDR3 size: 13 residues. The ends were cut back, 6 bases at V and 6 bases at J, with 12 bases in the middle.

This clonotype was seen repeatedly, ten times or more. The J gene is TRBJ2-2, the V gene TRBV7-3, with D possibly being TRBD1 or TRBD2 (6 bases each). There are 16 residues in the CDR3. Germline V gene lookup returns CDR1 SGHTA and CDR2 FQGTGA. Deletions cut 6 bases from V and 4 bases from J, with 18 bases between. The CDR3 nucleotides are TGTGCCAGCAGTAGTATCCTGGGGGGCTTCACCGGGGAGCTGTTTTTT. Residues: CASSSILGGFTGELFF.

This clonotype was detected ten times or more. The rearrangement uses TRBV7-9 and TRBJ1-2; 8 bases agree with TRBD1. CDR3 length equals 14 residues. Germline-derived CDR1 and CDR2 are SEHNR and FQNEAQ (reference sequence). V lost 4 bases to trimming and J lost 8 bases; unmatched junction nucleotides: 9. CDR3 nucleotide sequence: TGTGCCAGCAGCTCCGGACAGGGTAATACAGGCTACACCTTC. This gives the protein CASSSGQGNTGYTF.

This clonotype was counted a few times. The chain joins TRBV5-4 to TRBJ2-7; D is unclear. V was clipped by 1 base and J by 0 bases, with 11 bases between them. The CDR3 has 15 residues. CDR1 is SGHNT and CDR2 is YYREEE in the germline V gene (reference sequence). CDR3 DNA: TGTGCCAGCAGCTTGCAAGCATCGAGCTCCTACGAGCAGTACTTC. It is translated as CASSLQASSSYEQYF.

V is TRBV7-2 and J is TRBJ1-1; D is ambiguous. Deletions cut 3 bases from V and 1 base from J, with 9 bases between. The germline CDR1 and CDR2 sequences are SGHTA and FQGNSA. CDR3 length: 14 amino acids. Here the CDR3 DNA reads TGTGCCAGCAGCTTTGTTAGCGGGAACACTGAAGCTTTCTTT. It translates to CASSFVSGNTEAFF.

In this sample, this clonotype turned up many times. The CDR3, as DNA: TGTGCCAGCGCCAAGAGCAGTCAGGGCTACACCTTC. It encodes CASAKSSQGYTF. The chain recombines TRBV27 with TRBJ1-2; D call uncertain. The germline V gene encodes CDR1 MNHEY and CDR2 SMNVEV (reference sequence). Between the trimmed V and J ends, which lost 8 bases and 8 bases, there was a span of 15 bases. The CDR3 consists of 12 residues.

This clonotype showed up many times. The chain is built from TRBV10-3 and TRBJ1-2, with 7 bases that match TRBD1. Per germline, CDR1 ENHRY and CDR2 SYGVKD. After removal of 0 bases from V and 4 bases from J, the junction contained 2 bases not matched to a gene. This CDR3 has 14 residues. The CDR3 sequence is CAISESGTVYGYTF. CDR3 DNA: TGTGCCATCAGTGAGTCCGGGACAGTCTATGGCTACACCTTC.

This chain links TRBV7-9 with TRBJ1-1, with D possibly TRBD1 on 6 matching bases. The CDR3 spans 15 residues. Germline loops: CDR1 SEHNR, CDR2 FQNEAQ (reference sequence). The V end lost 1 base, the J end lost 4 bases, and 13 bases lay between the germline ends. Here the CDR3 reads CASSLGGASSTEAFF. In nucleotides, the CDR3 is TGTGCCAGCAGCTTAGGGGGGGCATCGAGCACTGAAGCTTTCTTT.

This clonotype was observed many times. The CDR3 nucleotides read TGTGCCATCAGTGAGTCGTATGGGACAGTTGAAGCTTTCTTT. Encoded protein: CAISESYGTVEAFF. This chain uses TRBV10-3 with TRBJ1-1; 7 bases match TRBD1. This CDR3 has 14 residues. Germline V gene sequence: CDR1 ENHRY, CDR2 SYGVKD. V lost 0 bases, J lost 7 bases, and 5 bases stayed unmatched.

This clonotype has at least ten counts. This rearrangement joins TRBV24-1 to TRBJ2-7; 9 nucleotides match TRBD2. There are 14 residues in the CDR3. Trimming removed 11 bases from V and 0 bases from J; junction bases left unmatched: 7. The V gene's germline CDR1 is KGHDR and CDR2 SFDVKD. The chain's CDR3 is CASQAGGPSYEQYF. The CDR3 nucleotides read TGTGCCAGCCAAGCGGGAGGCCCCTCCTACGAGCAGTACTTC.

This clonotype was counted between two and nine times. The rearrangement uses TRBV7-9 and TRBJ1-2; D might be TRBD1 (5 bases). This CDR3 has 15 amino acids. Trimming removed 2 bases at V and 5 bases at J, with 15 bases between. Germline assignment: CDR1 SEHNR and CDR2 FQNEAQ (reference sequence). The DNA for the CDR3 is TGTGCCAGCAGCTTATTTCCGGGACCGAGATATGGCTACACCTTC. This translates into CASSLFPGPRYGYTF.

This sequence joins TRBV6-1 and TRBJ2-1; 13 bases are shared with TRBD2. CDR3 size: 16 residues. Unmatched junction bases numbered 4, after V lost 6 bases and J lost 2 bases. CDR1 is MNHNS, CDR2 SASEGT, per germline. CDR3 sequence: CASRGLAGIPYNEQFF. In nucleotides, the CDR3 is TGTGCCAGCAGGGGACTAGCGGGAATTCCCTACAATGAGCAGTTCTTC.

Turning to this clonotype: The conserved closing phenylalanine or tryptophan is absent in this CDR3, likely reflecting a read error. The V gene is TRBV29-1, the J gene TRBJ1-1, with D possibly TRBD1 on 6 matching bases. Germline V gene data show CDR1 as SQVTM and CDR2 as ANQGSEA. This CDR3 contains 14 residues. V lost 7 bases and J 2 bases, leaving 17 bases between the germline ends. This chain's CDR3 is CSARPPGANTEAFY. The CDR3 nucleotides are TGCAGCGCACGTCCCCCGGGGGCAAACACTGAAGCTTTCTAT.

Many counts were recorded for this clonotype. The chain carries TRBV11-3 and TRBJ1-2, with TRBD1 identical over 9 bases. The CDR3 spans 14 residues. Trimming at V came to 4 bases and at J to 3 bases, leaving 3 bases not matched to a gene. The germline CDR1 and CDR2 sequences are SGHNT and YENEEA. The DNA of the CDR3 is TGTGCCAGCAGCTCGGGACAGGGCCACTATGGCTACACCTTC. Its translation is CASSSGQGHYGYTF.

The sample holds a few counts of this clonotype. The genes are TRBV2 and TRBJ2-7; possibly TRBD1 for D (6 bases). Germline V gene lookup returns CDR1 SNHLY and CDR2 FYNNEI. The CDR3 sequence is 14 residues long. The V end lost 4 bases, the J end lost 0 bases, and 10 bases lay between the germline ends. In DNA form, the CDR3 reads TGTGCCAGCAGTGTAGACAGGAGCTCCTACGAGCAGTACTTC. Residues: CASSVDRSSYEQYF.